The 23 T cell receptor beta chains in this list originate from one sample, sequenced in a study of neurological immune-mediated disorders. Via MiXCR, TCRdb re-called the 5' RACE reads, giving one row per CDR3 protein. The sample holds under 70,000 distinct CDR3 sequences, less than 5.5% seen once. Sample: PBMCs. The origin of the receptors is a woman in her thirties with multiple sclerosis.

There are many counts of this clonotype. The chain couples TRBV5-1 to TRBJ1-1, with 8 bases lining up with TRBD1. V was pared by 4 bases and J by 2 bases, with 10 bases of the junction left unmatched. Germline V lookup: CDR1 SGHRS, CDR2 YFSETQ. There are 16 residues in the CDR3. The chain's CDR3 is CASSLDRDSLNTEAFF. DNA of the CDR3: TGCGCCAGCAGCCTGGACAGGGACAGTTTAAACACTGAAGCTTTCTTT.

This clonotype was counted ten times or more. The V and J genes are TRBV7-2 and TRBJ1-3, with TRBD1 as a possible D gene (6 bases). The CDR3 covers 15 residues. CDR1 is SGHTA, CDR2 FQGNSA, per germline. V lost 6 bases and J lost 2, with 14 bases in between. CDR3 sequence (DNA): TGTGCCAGCAGTCAAAGGGCAGGGGCTGGAAACACCATATATTTT. It is translated as CASSQRAGAGNTIYF.

This clonotype showed up many times. The gene calls are TRBV11-2 and TRBJ2-7; D is ambiguous. The CDR3 has 12 residues. The V end lost 5 bases, the J end lost 4 bases, and 9 bases lay between the germline ends. Germline CDR1 is SGHAT and CDR2 is FQNNGV. The CDR3 DNA reads TGTGCCAGCAGCGTCCTCAATTACGAGCAGTACTTC. Translation: CASSVLNYEQYF.

In this sample, this clonotype turned up many times. The rearrangement uses TRBV7-8 and TRBJ2-5; the match to TRBD2 covers 7 bases. The CDR3 runs to 16 residues. CDR1 is SGHVS and CDR2 is FQNEAQ in the germline V gene. V lost 1 base to trimming and J lost 5 bases; unmatched junction nucleotides: 10. The CDR3 DNA follows: TGTGCCAGCAGCTTAGTTCCAGCGGGGCTGAAGGAGACCCAGTACTTC. Its translation: CASSLVPAGLKETQYF.

This clonotype showed up many times. The chain has TRBV6-5 and TRBJ2-1; D is undetermined. V was pared by 9 bases and J by 2 bases, with 14 bases between. The germline V gene encodes CDR1 MNHEY and CDR2 SVGAGI. The CDR3 length is 14 residues. CDR3 coding DNA: TGTGCCAGTAAGTTGGGTACCGCCTACAATGAGCAGTTCTTC. This sequence encodes CASKLGTAYNEQFF.

J is TRBJ1-1 and V is TRBV3-1, with D tentatively TRBD1 (6 bases). V shed 5 bases and J shed 0 bases, with 13 bases lying between them. The length of the CDR3 is 15 residues. The germline CDR1 and CDR2 sequences are LGHDT and YNNKEL (reference sequence). The CDR3 coding sequence is TGTGCCAGCAGCTATAGACAGGCCATGAACACTGAAGCTTTCTTT. Residues: CASSYRQAMNTEAFF.

A remark on this clonotype: Possible read error: a much larger clone is one base away. The chain uses TRBV4-1 and TRBJ1-2; D remains ambiguous. This CDR3 has 16 amino acids. Looked up from germline, CDR1 is MGHRA and CDR2 is YSYEKL. Trimming cost V 0 bases and J 7 bases, with 18 bases left between them. This chain's CDR3 is CASSQDTESIGSGYTF. For the CDR3, the DNA is TGCGCCAGCAGCCAAGATACGGAGTCGATAGGCAGTGGCTACACCTTC.

The table lists this clonotype with many counts. A read error may produce the germline difference seen at one junction end. This chain joins TRBV7-3 and TRBJ2-3; D unresolved. The germline V gene encodes CDR1 SGHTA and CDR2 FQGTGA. This CDR3 contains 15 residues. CDR3 loop: CASRLTGRSTDTQYF. CDR3 sequence (DNA): TGTGCCAGCAGATTAACCGGGCGGAGCACAGATACGCAGTATTTT.

The chain has TRBV20-1 and TRBJ2-3; a weak D match, TRBD2 (5 bases). The CDR3 loop spans 15 amino acids. V gave up 3 bases and J gave up 2 bases, with 15 bases separating them. The germline V gene has CDR1 DFQATT and CDR2 SNEGSKA (reference sequence). CDR3 amino acids: CSASPNGVPTDTQYF. The CDR3 DNA sequence: TGCAGTGCTAGTCCGAACGGGGTTCCCACAGATACGCAGTATTTT.

There are a few counts of this clonotype. The V and J genes are TRBV6-2 or TRBV6-3 and TRBJ2-5; TRBD1 aligns across 8 bases. There are 15 residues in the CDR3. V dropped 5 bases and J dropped 4; count of bases not matched to a gene: 9. The germline V gene has CDR1 MNHEY and CDR2 SVGEGT. The DNA of the CDR3 is TGTGCCAGCAGTGAGGGACAGGCTCCTAGAGAGACCCAGTACTTC. Protein: CASSEGQAPRETQYF.

This clonotype showed up many times. J is TRBJ1-1 and V is TRBV20-1; D is possibly TRBD1 (5 bases). The CDR3 totals 14 residues. From germline, CDR1 is DFQATT and CDR2 SNEGSKA (reference sequence). Trimming took 5 bases from V and 0 from J, leaving 13 bases between them. CDR3 protein: CSAPGITMNTEAFF. The CDR3 DNA sequence: TGCAGTGCTCCAGGGATTACCATGAACACTGAAGCTTTCTTT.

Many counts were recorded for this clonotype. The chain is built from TRBV12-3 or TRBV12-4 and TRBJ1-2; TRBD1 is a possible D gene (5 bases). Deletions cut 6 bases from V and 3 bases from J, with 11 bases between. This CDR3 spans 13 amino acids. The CDR3 reads CASRTQDDYGYTF. The CDR3 nucleotides are TGTGCCAGCAGAACACAGGACGACTATGGCTACACCTTC.

This clonotype was seen repeatedly, ten times or more. This chain connects TRBV6-5 to TRBJ2-7, with 8 bases that match TRBD2. The V and J ends lost 7 bases and 6 bases, in that order; junction bases with no gene match: 8. The CDR3 runs to 13 residues. Germline-derived CDR1 and CDR2 are MNHEY and SVGAGI. CDR3 nucleotide sequence: TGTGCCAGCACTTGGGGACGGGGGGGCGAGCAGTACTTC. This gives the protein CASTWGRGGEQYF.

Ten or more counts support this clonotype. The chain links TRBV5-1 to TRBJ2-1; D gene unclear. V was clipped by 0 bases and J by 9 bases, with 16 bases between them. Germline CDR1 SGHRS, CDR2 YFSETQ. The CDR3 has 15 residues. The CDR3 DNA sequence: TGCGCCAGCAGCTTGGAAGTAGCAGGTCTGGGTGAGCAGTTCTTC. This codes for CASSLEVAGLGEQFF.

The chain couples TRBV20-1 to TRBJ2-7; 10 bases are shared with TRBD2. Trimming at V came to 3 bases and at J to 2 bases, leaving 16 bases not matched to a gene. This CDR3 is built from 18 residues. Per the germline V gene, CDR1 is DFQATT and CDR2 is SNEGSKA (reference sequence). The CDR3 protein is CSARLPSGGLDPTYEQYF. Written as DNA, the CDR3 is TGCAGTGCTAGGTTGCCTAGCGGGGGACTCGACCCTACCTACGAGCAGTACTTC.

The chain uses TRBV18 and TRBJ1-1, with D possibly matching TRBD1 (5 bases). Germline V gives CDR1 KGHSH, CDR2 LQKENI. This CDR3 region has 14 residues. The ends were cut back, 7 bases at V and 3 bases at J, with 15 bases in the middle. The CDR3 DNA sequence: TGTGCCAGCTTGACAACTCCGGGGGACACTGAAGCTTTCTTT. Residues: CASLTTPGDTEAFF.

This clonotype was detected a few times. J is TRBJ2-1 and V is TRBV7-2; D is undetermined. V shed 4 bases and J shed 5 bases, with 12 bases lying between them. The CDR3 runs to 14 residues. Germline CDR1 SGHTA, CDR2 FQGNSA. The CDR3 DNA is TGTGCCAGCAGCTCCTATCAGATTAACAATGAGCAGTTCTTC. It yields the protein CASSSYQINNEQFF.

This clonotype was recorded at least ten times. The chain uses TRBV5-6 and TRBJ1-1; a weak D match, TRBD1 (5 bases). Between the trimmed V and J ends, which lost 0 bases and 4 bases, there was a span of 10 bases. The CDR3 totals 14 residues. Germline loops: CDR1 SGHDT, CDR2 YYEEEE. CDR3 nucleotides: TGTGCCAGCAGCTTGGGGGGCTGGGCCACTGAAGCTTTCTTT. Translating it yields CASSLGGWATEAFF. Filled out from reference TRBV5-6 and TRBJ1-1, the complete variable domain reads DAGVTQSPTHLIKTRGQQVTLRCSPKSGHDTVSWYQQALGQGPQFIFQYYEEEERQRGNFPDRFSGHQFPNYSSELNVNALLLGDSALYLCASSLGGWATEAFFGQGTRLTVV.

This clonotype was picked up many times. This chain joins TRBV7-3 and TRBJ2-1, with 8 nucleotides matching TRBD2. The CDR3 loop spans 15 amino acids. Germline V gives CDR1 SGHTA, CDR2 FQGTGA. V dropped 2 bases and J dropped 6; count of bases not matched to a gene: 6. For the CDR3, the DNA is TGTGCCAGCAGCTTACGACGGGGGGGCCCCAATGAGCAGTTCTTC. Its protein product is CASSLRRGGPNEQFF.

This clonotype was observed a few times. The junction differs from germline at one of its ends, possibly a read error. The chain has TRBV5-5 and TRBJ1-6; D perhaps matches TRBD1 (5 bases). Germline V gene lookup returns CDR1 SGHKS and CDR2 YYEKEE (reference sequence). This CDR3 has 12 residues. The CDR3, as DNA: TGTGCCAGCAGCAGGGACCATTCACCCCTCAACTTT. Translated, it gives CASSRDHSPLNF.

The V call is TRBV28, the J call TRBJ2-5; 10 positions agree with TRBD2. V was pared by 1 base and J by 2 bases, with 4 bases of the junction left unmatched. The CDR3 loop spans 16 amino acids. CDR1 is MDHEN and CDR2 is SYDVKM in the germline V gene. CDR3 sequence reads: CASSLLSLAGQETQYF. In DNA, the CDR3 is TGTGCCAGCAGTTTATTGTCACTAGCGGGGCAAGAGACCCAGTACTTC.

There are many counts of this clonotype. The chain couples TRBV5-1 to TRBJ2-6; D uncertain. From germline, CDR1 is SGHRS and CDR2 YFSETQ. V was cut by 0 bases and J by 2 bases, with 6 bases left in between. This CDR3 has 15 amino acids. The CDR3 protein is CASSLAVAGANVLTF. The CDR3 region has the DNA TGCGCCAGCAGCTTGGCCGTAGCTGGGGCCAACGTCCTGACTTTC.

Turning to this clonotype: This clone may be a read error of a much larger clone one base away. The V and J genes are TRBV5-6 and TRBJ2-7; D remains ambiguous. This CDR3 is 15 amino acids long. V was shortened by 4 bases and J by 7 bases, with 21 bases between the two germline ends. CDR1 and CDR2 (germline): SGHDT, YYEEEE. The CDR3 bases are TGTGCCAGCAGCATCATATCTGGTGGACGGCAAGAGCAGTACTTC. It translates to CASSIISGGRQEQYF.